This entry is about one T cell receptor beta chain. Its antigen is as yet unknown. Unstimulated regulatory T cells (CD4+CD25+CD127-), CD4+CD25- non-regulatory cells, CD4 and CD8 cells were FACS-sorted from thawed PBMCs. TCRdb keeps only in-frame clones here, not all; method: immunoSEQ multiplex PCR. The sample carries around 98,000 clones, 90% to 95% recorded once. This CDR3 is 16 amino acids long. Germline V gene lookup returns CDR1 SGDLS and CDR2 YYNGEE. Losses at the gene ends were 4 bases for V and 6 bases for J; bases not matched to a gene: 13. This entry comes from a study of Tregs in tolerant kidney transplant recipients. Study-wide background: The nonmyeloablative bone marrow transplants came from related graft donors, with transient mixed chimerism.

Study-level findings and limits: Tolerant patients' donor-specific Tregs expanded beyond overall Tregs, suggesting antigen-driven growth. Validation in larger populations is needed because few patients were studied.

The TCR originated in a human donor who received a combined kidney and bone marrow transplant. This chain connects TRBV9 to TRBJ2-3; 8 bases fit TRBD2. Sequenced material: CD4+ T cells from blood, taken before the transplant. The CDR3 is CASSLDGTRRADTQYF. The CDR3, as DNA: TGTGCCAGCAGCTTAGACGGGACTAGGAGAGCGGATACGCAGTATTTT.